Below, 7 T cell receptor beta chains from the same sample are listed, as sequenced in a study of blood T cell repertoires in COVID-19. Clones were read by immunoSEQ multiplex PCR, and TCRdb kept only the in-frame ones, dropping some. The sample includes about 230,000 clones, around 80% of them seen just once. Sample: peripheral blood. Source of these receptors: an elderly man with acute or convalescent COVID-19.

The rearrangement uses TRBV10-3 and TRBJ2-6; TRBD1 aligns across 9 bases. CDR1 is ENHRY and CDR2 is SYGVKD in the germline V gene. The ends lost 4 bases at V and 1 base at J; junction bases unmatched: 11. This CDR3 comprises 19 residues. CDR3 sequence: CAISGARDRALSGANVLTF. DNA of the CDR3: TGTGCCATCAGTGGCGCGCGGGACAGGGCGTTGTCTGGGGCCAACGTCCTGACTTTC.

The chain recombines TRBV7-9 with TRBJ2-2; a possible D gene is TRBD1 (6 bases). The CDR3 sequence is 15 residues long. Germline values: CDR1 SEHNR, CDR2 FQNEAQ (reference sequence). Deletions cut 3 bases from V and 3 bases from J, with 11 bases between. The CDR3 region is CASSFDRFYTGELFF. CDR3 DNA: TGTGCCAGCAGCTTCGACAGGTTTTACACCGGGGAGCTGTTTTTT.

The chain couples TRBV5-1 to TRBJ1-1; the D gene is possibly TRBD1 (6 bases). CDR1 SGHRS and CDR2 YFSETQ come from the germline V gene. Trimming stripped 5 bases from V and 8 bases from J, with 16 bases between. This CDR3 spans 13 amino acids. This CDR3 is CASSPSGDVEAFF. DNA for the CDR3: TGCGCCAGCAGTCCCTCAGGGGATGTAGAAGCTTTCTTT.

The chain links TRBV5-1 to TRBJ2-5, with 7 bases aligning to TRBD2. The CDR3 spans 15 residues. Germline assignment: CDR1 SGHRS and CDR2 YFSETQ. V dropped 1 base and J dropped 5; count of bases not matched to a gene: 8. DNA of the CDR3: TGCGCCAGCAGCTTGTCGGCCGGGGGGATGGAGACCCAGTACTTC. This codes for CASSLSAGGMETQYF.

CDR3 residues: CASSPGTPNTEAFF. CDR3 sequence (DNA): TGTGCCAGCTCACCCGGGACACCGAACACTGAAGCTTTCTTT. V and J are TRBV18 and TRBJ1-1; the D gene is possibly TRBD1 (6 bases). Germline lookup yields CDR1 KGHSH and CDR2 LQKENI. The CDR3 has 14 amino acids. V lost 3 bases, J lost 1 base, and 9 bases lay in between.

The rearrangement joins TRBV5-4 to TRBJ1-5; TRBD1 aligns across 9 bases. With 4 bases clipped from V and 2 bases from J, the junction kept 4 bases outside the gene matches. The germline V gene has CDR1 SGHNT and CDR2 YYREEE (reference sequence). CDR3 size: 15 residues. The CDR3 reads CASSRDRVGNQPQHF. The CDR3 DNA follows: TGTGCCAGCAGCCGGGACAGGGTTGGCAATCAGCCCCAGCATTTT. The complete variable domain, with remaining parts taken from reference TRBV5-4 and TRBJ1-5, reads ETGVTQSPTHLIKTRGQQVTLRCSSQSGHNTVSWYQQALGQGPQFIFQYYREEENGRGNFPPRFSGLQFPNYSSELNVNALELDDSALYLCASSRDRVGNQPQHFGDGTRLSIL.

This clone occurred once. Other nucleotide sequences from this sample produce the same CDR3. This chain links TRBV3-1 (or the pseudogene TRBV3-2) with TRBJ1-2, with 8 bases fitting TRBD1. The length of the CDR3 is 13 residues. Germline CDR1 LGHDT, CDR2 YNNKEL (reference sequence). V was clipped by 1 base and J by 5 bases; unmatched bases: 0. This CDR3 reads CASSQGQGYGYTF. CDR3 in DNA: TGTGCCAGCAGCCAAGGACAGGGGTATGGCTACACCTTC.